One and the same sample provided the 16 T cell receptor beta chains below, sequenced in a study of blood T cell repertoires in COVID-19. The method was immunoSEQ multiplex PCR; TCRdb's version includes in-frame clones alone and lacks a portion of them. The sample has 250,000 to 300,000 clones; 88% are singletons. Sequenced: peripheral blood. These receptors originate from a woman aged 25 to 45 with COVID-19, enrolled during active disease.

The table lists this clone with a count of one. This chain joins TRBV7-3 and TRBJ2-1; tentative D call: TRBD2 (5 bases). The V and J ends lost 5 bases and 5 bases respectively, with 13 bases between them. From germline, CDR1 is SGHTA and CDR2 FQGTGA. This CDR3 contains 14 residues. The CDR3 coding sequence is TGTGCCAGCAGCCCAAGCGGTAACGACAATGAGCAGTTCTTC. Protein: CASSPSGNDNEQFF.

The V call is TRBV3-1 (or the pseudogene TRBV3-2), the J call TRBJ2-7; a weak D match, TRBD1 (6 bases). This CDR3 region has 14 residues. Germline assignment: CDR1 LGHDT and CDR2 YNNKEL (reference sequence). Trimming removed 3 bases from V and 6 bases from J, with 15 bases in between. As DNA, the CDR3 is TGTGCCAGCAGCCACCCCGGGACACAGGGCGAGCAGTACTTC. Translated: CASSHPGTQGEQYF.

V and J are TRBV28 and TRBJ1-5, with 7 positions matching TRBD1. J was trimmed by 0 bases and V by 5 bases; bases with no gene match: 4. The CDR3 contains 15 residues. CDR1 and CDR2 (germline): MDHEN, SYDVKM. This chain's CDR3 is CASSARTGSNQPQHF. For the CDR3, the DNA is TGTGCCAGCAGTGCGAGGACAGGTAGCAATCAGCCCCAGCATTTT.

The chain uses TRBV24-1 and TRBJ2-2, with a tentative D call TRBD1 (5 bases). The CDR3 sequence is 14 residues long. From germline, CDR1 is KGHDR and CDR2 SFDVKD. V shed 3 bases and J shed 6 bases, with 10 bases lying between them. CDR3 region: CATSDTQGPGELFF. As DNA, the CDR3 is TGTGCCACCAGTGATACCCAGGGCCCCGGGGAGCTGTTTTTT.

V gene TRBV5-5 combines with J gene TRBJ2-7, with 8 bases that match TRBD2. V trimming: 2 bases; J trimming: 1 base; junction bases outside the gene matches: 11. Per germline, CDR1 SGHKS and CDR2 YYEKEE (reference sequence). This CDR3 is built from 17 residues. The CDR3 spells CASSLPVHGRVSYEQYF. CDR3 bases: TGTGCCAGCAGCTTACCAGTACACGGGAGGGTTTCCTACGAGCAGTACTTC.

CDR3 coding DNA: TGTGCCAGCAGCCCGGGACAGGCGCTAAATCAGCCCCAGCATTTT. As protein: CASSPGQALNQPQHF. The V and J genes are TRBV3-1 (or the pseudogene TRBV3-2) and TRBJ1-5; 8 bases agree with TRBD1. The trim removed 4 bases at V and 4 bases at J, leaving 6 bases unmatched. The length of the CDR3 is 15 residues. The germline V gene encodes CDR1 LGHDT and CDR2 YNNKEL (reference sequence).

The V call is TRBV24-1, the J call TRBJ2-7; 11 bases match TRBD2. Germline V CDR1 and CDR2: KGHDR, SFDVKD. The CDR3 covers 16 residues. V was clipped by 2 bases and J by 1 base; unmatched bases: 3. This chain's CDR3 is CATSDSRTSGSYEQYF. The CDR3 DNA reads TGTGCCACCAGTGATTCAAGGACTAGCGGGTCCTACGAGCAGTACTTC.

The chain is built from TRBV5-8 and TRBJ1-4; no reliable D call. This CDR3 comprises 15 residues. Germline V gene lookup returns CDR1 SGHTS and CDR2 YDEGEE. V lost 1 base, J lost 0 bases, and 7 bases lay in between. The CDR3 DNA reads as TGTGCCAGCAGCTTGCACGAGACAACTAATGAAAAACTGTTTTTT. It encodes CASSLHETTNEKLFF.

This sequence joins TRBV29-1 and TRBJ2-5; TRBD1 matches 8 bases. Germline CDR1 and CDR2: SQVTM and ANQGSEA. CDR3 size: 13 residues. V lost 1 base, J lost 2 bases, and 0 bases stayed unmatched. The CDR3 here is CSVEGQGQETQYF. The CDR3 region has the DNA TGCAGCGTTGAAGGACAGGGGCAAGAGACCCAGTACTTC.

The chain couples TRBV19 to TRBJ1-1, with a possible D match to TRBD1 (5 bases). Germline CDR1 reads LNHDA; CDR2 reads SQIVND (reference sequence). There are 15 residues in the CDR3. Trimming removed 6 bases from V and 1 base from J, with 15 bases in between. The CDR3 loop reads CASSPGPGGNTEAFF. CDR3 DNA: TGTGCCAGTAGCCCCGGGCCGGGGGGGAACACTGAAGCTTTCTTT.

The chain uses TRBV15 and TRBJ2-1; a weak D match, TRBD2 (6 bases). Between the trimmed V and J ends, which lost 3 bases and 7 bases, there was a span of 22 bases. This CDR3 spans 17 amino acids. Germline CDR1 and CDR2: LNHNV and YYDKDF (reference sequence). CDR3 bases: TGTGCCACCAGCAGGGTTGGAGGGCCAGTTTTGTTAAATGAGCAGTTCTTC. Translating it yields CATSRVGGPVLLNEQFF. The full variable domain, its missing parts supplied by reference TRBV15 and TRBJ2-1, is DAMVIQNPRYQVTQFGKPVTLSCSQTLNHNVMYWYQQKSSQAPKLLFHYYDKDFNNEADTPDNFQSRRPNTSFCFLDIRSPGLGDTAMYLCATSRVGGPVLLNEQFFGPGTRLTVL.

CDR3 residues: CASSPPSAGDRTGELFF. DNA for the CDR3: TGTGCCAGCTCACCACCTTCTGCGGGAGATCGTACCGGGGAGCTGTTTTTT. This chain links TRBV18 with TRBJ2-2; 7 bases map to TRBD2. Germline V CDR1 and CDR2: KGHSH, LQKENI. The CDR3 has 17 amino acids. V trimming: 0 bases; J trimming: 5 bases; junction bases outside the gene matches: 9.

The chain employs TRBV6-6 and TRBJ1-5; D might be TRBD1 (6 bases). The germline V gene encodes CDR1 MNHNY and CDR2 SVGAGI (reference sequence). This CDR3 region has 14 residues. Trimming pared 3 bases from V and 2 bases from J, leaving 8 bases between. The CDR3 region has the DNA TGTGCCAGCAGTTATTCAGGGGGCAATCAGCCCCAGCATTTT. It codes for CASSYSGGNQPQHF.

This rearrangement joins TRBV7-9 to TRBJ1-1; the D gene is possibly TRBD1 (5 bases). Trimming took 5 bases from V and 4 from J, leaving 17 bases between them. Germline assignment: CDR1 SEHNR and CDR2 FQNEAQ (reference sequence). CDR3 length equals 15 residues. The CDR3 DNA is TGTGCCAGCAGCCCCCATCTGGAGGGGTCCACTGAAGCTTTCTTT. Translating it yields CASSPHLEGSTEAFF.

The gene calls are TRBV11-2 and TRBJ2-1; 12 bases fit TRBD2. Germline loops: CDR1 SGHAT, CDR2 FQNNGV. J gave up 6 bases and V 5 bases, and 8 bases lay outside the gene matches. CDR3 length: 16 residues. The CDR3 DNA sequence: TGTGCCAGCAGCACAACTCTAGCGGGAGGGAGCAATGAGCAGTTCTTC. Its protein is CASSTTLAGGSNEQFF.

This chain links TRBV11-2 with TRBJ2-2, with TRBD2 matching 13 bases. V shed 4 bases, J shed 5 bases, and the junction held 7 bases outside the gene matches. This CDR3 contains 17 residues. CDR1 and CDR2 from the germline V gene are SGHAT and FQNNGV. The CDR3 bases are TGTGCCAGCAGCTCCGGGACTAGCGGGAAGAGGACCGGGGAGCTGTTTTTT. It codes for CASSSGTSGKRTGELFF.